This is a list of T cell receptor beta chains from one sample in a study of control samples from healthy donors and cancer patients. The method was immunoSEQ multiplex PCR; TCRdb's version includes in-frame clones alone and lacks a portion of them. The data hold some 130,000 clones, with 90% to 95% observed a single time. Source material: PBMCs. Source of these receptors: a man aged 45 to 65 with head and neck cancer. Both conserved end residues are part of each CDR3. A D gene is named only where the DNA matches it firmly. Rows give clone size only sometimes, using once, few, many, or a class for an expanded clone.

d_gene	v_gene	abundance	j_gene	CDR3nt	CDR3aa
TRBD2	TRBV29-1	-	TRBJ2-3	TGCAGCGGCGCCCCACCTAGCGGGGTGATCACAGATACGCAGTATTTT	CSGAPPSGVITDTQYF
-	TRBV30	-	TRBJ2-7	TGTGCCTGGGGCCGGGGGCTCGAGCAGTACTTC	CAWGRGLEQYF
-	TRBV13	-	TRBJ2-7	TGTGCCAGCAGCTTAGGCCTGGCAGCCTCCTACGAGCAGTACTTC	CASSLGLAASYEQYF
TRBD2	TRBV5-6	-	TRBJ2-5	TGTGCCAGCAGCCAGACTAGCGGACAAGAGACCCAGTACTTC	CASSQTSGQETQYF
-	TRBV21-1	-	TRBJ2-5	TGTGCCAGCAGTGGAGGTAGAGAGACCCAGTACTTC	CASSGGRETQYF
TRBD1	TRBV9	-	TRBJ1-3	TGTGCCAGCAGCGGGACAGGGAGCTCTGGAAACACCATATATTTT	CASSGTGSSGNTIYF
TRBD1	TRBV7-2	-	TRBJ1-5	TGTGCCAGCGGACAGGGGAATCAGCTCCAGCATTTT	CASGQGNQLQHF
TRBD2	TRBV9	-	TRBJ2-3	TGTGCCAGCAGCGAAGGCGGGGGGCAGAGCACAGATACGCAGTATTTT	CASSEGGGQSTDTQYF
-	TRBV11-2	-	TRBJ2-7	TGTGCCAGCAGCTTCCACGCCTACGAGCAGTACTTC	CASSFHAYEQYF
TRBD2	TRBV10-3	-	TRBJ2-3	TGTGCCATCAGTGTCAAGAGTGCTAGCGGGGGTAGCACAGATACGCAGTATTTT	CAISVKSASGGSTDTQYF
-	TRBV2	-	TRBJ1-2	TGTGCCAGCAGTACCCTCGAACGGCCATATGGCTACACCTTC	CASSTLERPYGYTF
TRBD1	TRBV3-1/TRBV3-2	-	TRBJ1-2	TGTGCCAGCAGCCACCGACAGGGAGACTATGGCTACACCTTC	CASSHRQGDYGYTF
-	TRBV6-4	-	TRBJ1-1	TGTGCCAGCAGTGAGGGGGTCCCCACTGAAGCTTTCTTT	CASSEGVPTEAFF
-	TRBV18	-	TRBJ1-4	TGTGCCAGCTCACCGGACAGAGGAAAAGAAAAACTGTTTTTT	CASSPDRGKEKLFF
-	TRBV5-1	-	TRBJ1-1	TGCGCCAGCAGCTCCAACTTAGGGGGGGGACCTAGCCGTGCTTTCTTT	CASSSNLGGGPSRAFF
-	TRBV11-3	-	TRBJ2-7	TGTGCCAGCAGCTTAGGGCAGGGCCCCACCTACGAGCAGTACTTC	CASSLGQGPTYEQYF
TRBD2	TRBV6-5	-	TRBJ2-2	TGTGCCAGCAGTTCCTGGGAGGGATACACCGGGGAGCTGTTTTTT	CASSSWEGYTGELFF
-	TRBV7-2	-	TRBJ1-6	TGTGCCAGCAGCTTGCAGGGTCCTAATTCACCCCTCCACTTT	CASSLQGPNSPLHF
-	TRBV10-3	-	TRBJ1-1	TGTGCCATCAGTGAGTCGGTTGTTTGGTCCGAAGCTTTCTTT	CAISESVVWSEAFF
TRBD2	TRBV6-4	many	TRBJ2-6	TGTGCCAGCGGCCGGGGAGGGCCCTCTGGGGCCAACGTCCTGACTTTC	CASGRGGPSGANVLTF
-	TRBV5-4	-	TRBJ1-2	TGTGCCAGCAGCTTCAGGAGGGTGAGGGGCTACACCTTC	CASSFRRVRGYTF
TRBD1	TRBV7-2	-	TRBJ1-5	TGTGCCAGCAGCCCGGACAGGCTTAGCAATCAGCCCCAGCATTTT	CASSPDRLSNQPQHF
-	TRBV4-2	few	TRBJ1-1	TGTGCCAGCAGCCAAGTTCCAGAGAACACTGAAGCTTTCTTT	CASSQVPENTEAFF
-	TRBV6-5	-	TRBJ1-2	TGTGCCAGCTTCCCAGGGGAGATATTCTATGGCTACACCTTC	CASFPGEIFYGYTF